What follows is one T cell receptor beta chain and its context. The source of the sample is a study of immune evolution from preneoplasia to lung adenocarcinoma. The data were produced by immunoSEQ multiplex PCR, yet TCRdb's version contains in-frame clones alone and is incomplete. The sample records some 9,000 clones, roughly 76% being singletons. CDR3 length: 16 residues. The V gene end was trimmed by 1 base and the J gene end by 4 bases; junction bases not matched to a gene: 6. Germline V lookup: CDR1 SGHNT, CDR2 YYREEE (reference sequence). Specimen: FFPE minimally invasive lung adenocarcinoma tissue. This receptor was obtained from an older donor with lung adenocarcinoma. This chain joins TRBV5-4 and TRBJ2-5; 11 bases map to TRBD1. CDR3 protein: CASSLRGQGEGETQYF. In DNA form, the CDR3 reads TGTGCCAGCAGCTTGCGGGGACAGGGGGAGGGAGAGACCCAGTACTTC.